The subject of this entry is one T cell receptor (beta chain). This specimen comes from a study of T cells in women clearing cervical HPV infection. Here immunoSEQ multiplex PCR was the method, and the copy in TCRdb shows in-frame clones only, minus some. This sample's clone table lists 34,000 or so clones. The clonotype originates from a woman between 18 and 69 years old with a cervical HPV16 infection that either progressed to CIN3+ or cleared (not recorded which). The source material was blood buffy coat.

CDR3 protein: CASGFRAGNGNTIYF. CDR3 DNA (partial): TGTGCCAGCGGGTTCAGGGCAGGGAATGGAAACACC. The chain has TRBV12-3 or TRBV12-4 and TRBJ1-3; D is possibly TRBD1 (5 bases). The read gets to within 3 residues of the CDR3 end, and the germline J gene fills in the rest. The CDR3 has 15 amino acids. V dropped 8 bases and J dropped 3 bases, with 17 bases sitting between them.